Presented here are 15 T cell receptor beta chains from one specimen sequenced in a study of shared clonotypes between healthy human individuals. Sequencing used immunoSEQ multiplex PCR; TCRdb keeps in-frame clones, though not all of them. Counted here are 400,000 to 550,000 clones, 79% occurring once; the ten biggest clones make up over 9.5%. Sequenced input: PBMCs. The source is a woman aged 40 to 50 in good health. Some clones in this sample may be carry-over from other donors' samples.

The V and J genes are TRBV5-4 and TRBJ1-1; 7 positions match TRBD1. The CDR3 consists of 16 residues. Looked up from germline, CDR1 is SGHNT and CDR2 is YYREEE (reference sequence). The ends lost 4 bases at V and 1 base at J; junction bases unmatched: 10. The CDR3 DNA reads as TGTGCCAGCAGCCCTGGGTCTTACAGGGGGAACACTGAAGCTTTCTTT. This codes for CASSPGSYRGNTEAFF.

In the case of this clone: The same CDR3 also results from other DNA sequences found in this sample. The chain couples TRBV25-1 to TRBJ2-2, with D perhaps matching TRBD1 (7 bases). The V end was cut by 6 bases, the J end by 0 bases, with 14 bases between. This CDR3 has 16 residues. Germline V gene data show CDR1 as MGHDK and CDR2 as SYGVNS. CDR3 DNA: TGTGCCAGCAGAAGAGGAGGGGGCGCGAACACCGGGGAGCTGTTTTTT. This translates into CASRRGGGANTGELFF. Variable domain in full (rest from reference TRBV25-1 and TRBJ2-2): EADIYQTPRYLVIGTGKKITLECSQTMGHDKMYWYQQDPGMELHLIHYSYGVNSTEKGDLSSESTVSRIRTEHFPLTLESARPSHTSQYLCASRRGGGANTGELFFGEGSRLTVL.

The chain recombines TRBV12-5 with TRBJ1-3; no clear D. This CDR3 comprises 17 residues. The germline CDR1 and CDR2 sequences are LGHNT and FRNRAP. The ends were cut back, 5 bases at V and 0 bases at J, with 17 bases in the middle. The CDR3 nucleotides read TGTGCTAGTGGTACGTACAGCTACCTTTTCTCTGGAAACACCATATATTTT. Translated, it gives CASGTYSYLFSGNTIYF.

The V call is TRBV30, the J call TRBJ2-3; 9 bases are a match to TRBD2. From germline, CDR1 is GTSNPN and CDR2 SVGIG (reference sequence). With 7 bases clipped from V and 4 bases from J, the junction kept 9 bases outside the gene matches. The CDR3 contains 14 residues. The CDR3 nucleotides read TGTGCCTCCCTCCCTAGCGGGAAGCCAGATACGCAGTATTTT. Translating it yields CASLPSGKPDTQYF.

The rearrangement uses TRBV27 and TRBJ1-1, with 8 nucleotides matching TRBD1. The CDR3 length is 15 residues. Trimming took 3 bases from V and 3 from J; bases not matched to a gene: 6. CDR1 is MNHEY, CDR2 SMNVEV, per germline (reference sequence). For the CDR3, the DNA is TGTGCCAGCAGTTTCCGGACAGGGTTCGACACTGAAGCTTTCTTT. Amino acids: CASSFRTGFDTEAFF.

The rearrangement links TRBV18 to TRBJ1-5; no firm D call. Trimming cost V 4 bases and J 0 bases, with 10 bases left between them. Germline V gene sequence: CDR1 KGHSH, CDR2 LQKENI. The CDR3 loop spans 15 amino acids. The CDR3 nucleotides read TGTGCCAGCTCACGGACTGCCGATAGCAATCAGCCCCAGCATTTT. It specifies CASSRTADSNQPQHF.

This chain connects TRBV28 to TRBJ1-2; maybe TRBD1 (6 bases). V was pared by 11 bases and J by 0 bases, with 13 bases between. Germline-derived CDR1 and CDR2 are MDHEN and SYDVKM. The CDR3 is 13 amino acids. The CDR3 reads CAVRTVANYGYTF. CDR3 nucleotides: TGTGCCGTTCGGACAGTAGCTAACTATGGCTACACCTTC.

This clone was seen at least ten times. The V call is TRBV9, the J call TRBJ1-5; 7 nucleotides agree with TRBD1. Germline CDR1 SGDLS, CDR2 YYNGEE. The CDR3 covers 14 residues. With V trimmed by 0 bases and J by 6 bases, 3 bases remained unmatched. This CDR3 is CASSVGGGGQPQHF. CDR3 bases: TGTGCCAGCAGCGTAGGAGGGGGCGGTCAGCCCCAGCATTTT.

This clone showed up just once. This sequence joins TRBV29-1 and TRBJ2-7; TRBD2 agrees at 7 bases. V gave up 3 bases and J gave up 0 bases; unmatched junction bases: 2. Germline assignment: CDR1 SQVTM and CDR2 ANQGSEA. CDR3 length: 13 residues. CDR3 nucleotide sequence: TGCAGCGTTGATGGCGGGGGCTCCTACGAGCAGTACTTC. Translation gives CSVDGGGSYEQYF.

The chain is built from TRBV6-5 and TRBJ1-5; 9 bases are shared with TRBD1. Germline V lookup: CDR1 MNHEY, CDR2 SVGAGI. V lost 6 bases, J lost 6 bases, and 9 bases stayed unmatched. The CDR3 totals 15 residues. CDR3 sequence reads: CASRVGQGGSQPQHF. CDR3 DNA sequence: TGTGCCAGCAGAGTGGGACAGGGAGGGAGTCAGCCCCAGCATTTT.

The chain combines TRBV11-2 with TRBJ2-5, with TRBD2 matching 7 bases. V shed 5 bases, J shed 1 base, and the junction held 10 bases outside the gene matches. The V gene's germline CDR1 is SGHAT and CDR2 FQNNGV. The length of the CDR3 is 16 residues. The CDR3 nucleotides are TGTGCCAGCAGCCGGGGGGAGGGCCTATTCCAAGAGACCCAGTACTTC. Residues: CASSRGEGLFQETQYF.

The chain carries TRBV4-3 and TRBJ2-2; 9 positions agree with TRBD1. The trim removed 2 bases at V and 3 bases at J, leaving 4 bases unmatched. The germline gives CDR1 LGHNA, CDR2 YSLEER. The CDR3 is 16 residues long. The CDR3 DNA reads as TGCGCCAGCAGCCAATACAGGGGGCAACACACCGGGGAGCTGTTTTTT. Encoded protein: CASSQYRGQHTGELFF.

This clone was seen at least ten times. The CDR3 DNA sequence: TGTGCCAGCAGCTTAAGTGGGACTAGCGGATACAATGAGCAGTTCTTC. Its translation is CASSLSGTSGYNEQFF. The V call is TRBV11-1, the J call TRBJ2-1, with 11 bases fitting TRBD2. The trim removed 2 bases at V and 4 bases at J, leaving 4 bases unmatched. From germline, CDR1 is SGHAT and CDR2 FQDESV (reference sequence). The CDR3 totals 16 residues.

The chain is built from TRBV18 and TRBJ2-7; TRBD1 aligns across 8 bases. Germline V CDR1 and CDR2: KGHSH, LQKENI. The CDR3 is 16 amino acids. Trimming removed 0 bases from V and 6 bases from J; junction bases left unmatched: 10. The CDR3 region has the DNA TGTGCCAGCTCACCACCGGGGCTTGGGACAGGAGGCGAGCAGTACTTC. Translating gives CASSPPGLGTGGEQYF.

This clone has only a few counts. The CDR3 sequence: CASRQGRNYGYTF. The CDR3 DNA sequence: TGTGCCAGCAGGCAGGGACGGAACTATGGCTACACCTTC. The chain carries TRBV28 and TRBJ1-2, with a tentative D call TRBD1 (5 bases). CDR3 length: 13 residues. Germline CDR1 reads MDHEN; CDR2 reads SYDVKM. V lost 6 bases, J lost 2 bases, and 10 bases lay in between.